The T cell receptor (beta chain) described here comes from a study of tumor and adjacent non-tumor tissue in lung cancer. Study background: Around 4.2 million productive TCRbeta reads were obtained per sample on average.

The library came from three nested PCR rounds adapted from ARM-PCR protocols. From the multiplex PCR reads, TCRdb called clonotypes with MiXCR, one entry per CDR3 protein. The sample yields over 35,000 distinct CDR3 sequences, 60% seen once. With regard to this clonotype: A much larger clone is a single base away; this may be a read error.

RNA was extracted from bulk tissue without any cell sorting. Distant lung tissue was collected more than 3 cm away from the tumor edge. Between August and November 2014, newly diagnosed, chemotherapy-naive lung cancer patients underwent thoracic surgery in China. Material: distant non-tumor lung tissue. This TCR was recovered from a man aged 50-59 years with non-small cell lung cancer.

CDR3 in amino acids: CASSLVLISGELLF. The CDR3 DNA follows: TGTGCCAGCAGCTTAGTTTTGATTTCCGGGGAGCTGCTTTTT. The V call is TRBV11-3, the J call TRBJ2-2, with D possibly matching TRBD2 (5 bases). CDR1 is SGHNT, CDR2 YENEEA, per germline. The CDR3 extends over 14 amino acids.